The next 9 T cell receptor beta chains were all read from a single sample in a study of blood T cell repertoires in COVID-19. The assay was immunoSEQ multiplex PCR, and TCRdb's table has in-frame clones only and misses some. Of over 250,000 clones listed, 83% were seen once; the top ten hold 8% to 9.5%. Sequencing was performed on peripheral blood. The receptors come from a woman between 50 and 59 years old who had recovered from COVID-19.

V and J are TRBV5-1 and TRBJ1-4; D ambiguous. The germline V gene encodes CDR1 SGHRS and CDR2 YFSETQ. Trimming removed 0 bases from V and 3 bases from J, with 9 bases in between. The CDR3 is 15 residues long. The DNA of the CDR3 is TGCGCCAGCAGCTTGGAGCCTTCCCCTAATGAAAAACTGTTTTTT. Its protein product is CASSLEPSPNEKLFF.

The chain is built from TRBV28 and TRBJ1-2; D is unclear. The CDR3 extends over 15 amino acids. CDR1 MDHEN and CDR2 SYDVKM come from the germline V gene. Between the trimmed V and J ends, which lost 5 bases and 4 bases, there was a span of 17 bases. The CDR3: CASSLTDRGGYGYTF. The CDR3 DNA follows: TGTGCCAGCAGTCTTACCGACCGAGGCGGCTATGGCTACACCTTC.

A word on this clone: The sample has other DNA sequences that encode this CDR3 too. CDR3 protein: CASSLASYNEQFF. The CDR3 coding sequence is TGTGCCAGCAGCTTAGCCAGTTACAATGAGCAGTTCTTC. The chain combines TRBV7-9 with TRBJ2-1; D not resolved. Germline assignment: CDR1 SEHNR and CDR2 FQNEAQ (reference sequence). Trimming took off 0 bases at V and 4 bases at J, with 4 bases between the two ends. The CDR3 covers 13 residues.

The rearrangement joins TRBV29-1 to TRBJ1-1; 9 positions agree with TRBD1. With V trimmed by 6 bases and J by 4 bases, 6 bases remained unmatched. This CDR3 is built from 13 residues. Looked up from germline, CDR1 is SQVTM and CDR2 is ANQGSEA. For the CDR3, the DNA is TGCAGCGTCGGCCTGACAGGGGGCACTGAAGCTTTCTTT. Translating gives CSVGLTGGTEAFF.

In the case of this clone: In the same sample, other DNA sequences code for this CDR3. V gene TRBV28 combines with J gene TRBJ2-5, with D possibly being TRBD1 (6 bases). The CDR3 is 14 amino acids. With 4 bases removed from V and 2 bases from J, the gap between germline ends came to 11 bases. CDR1 MDHEN and CDR2 SYDVKM come from the germline V gene. The CDR3 nucleotides read TGTGCCAGCAGTTCAGGACAGTCTCAAGAGACCCAGTACTTC. Translated: CASSSGQSQETQYF.

Notes on this clone: This sample includes further DNA sequences coding for the same CDR3. The V and J genes are TRBV18 and TRBJ2-1, with TRBD2 matching 9 bases. This CDR3 has 15 residues. Trimming cost V 3 bases and J 4 bases; bases outside gene matches: 4. Looked up from germline, CDR1 is KGHSH and CDR2 is LQKENI. The CDR3 bases are TGTGCCAGCTCACCGTTAGCGGGAGCTTACAATGAGCAGTTCTTC. Translation: CASSPLAGAYNEQFF.

The CDR3 loop is CASSLAVYGELFF. For the CDR3, the DNA is TGTGCCAGCAGTTTGGCGGTTTATGGGGAGCTGTTTTTT. The gene calls are TRBV27 and TRBJ2-2; D gene unclear. In germline, CDR1 is MNHEY, CDR2 SMNVEV (reference sequence). This CDR3 is built from 13 residues. V lost 3 bases, J lost 8 bases, and 10 bases lay in between.

The gene calls are TRBV9 and TRBJ1-1, with a possible D match to TRBD1 (5 bases). Germline values: CDR1 SGDLS, CDR2 YYNGEE. Trimming took 3 bases from V and 5 from J, leaving 11 bases between them. CDR3 length: 13 amino acids. The CDR3 reads CASSAGGRTEAFF. CDR3 DNA: TGTGCCAGCAGCGCGGGGGGAAGGACTGAAGCTTTCTTT.

The CDR3 region has the DNA TGTGCCAGCAACGACAGGGGGTCGCGTTCCGGGGAGCTGTTTTTT. It yields the protein CASNDRGSRSGELFF. The genes are TRBV28 and TRBJ2-2, with TRBD1 identical over 9 bases. V lost 7 bases and J lost 6; bases outside the gene matches: 9. CDR1 and CDR2 from the germline V gene are MDHEN and SYDVKM. The length of the CDR3 is 15 residues. The variable domain in full, completed from reference TRBV28 and TRBJ2-2, reads DVKVTQSSRYLVKRTGEKVFLECVQDMDHENMFWYRQDPGLGLRLIYFSYDVKMKEKGDIPEGYSVSREKKERFSLILESASTNQTSMYLCASNDRGSRSGELFFGEGSRLTVL.